The clone carrying this TCR beta chain turned up a few times. The antigen remains unidentified. CDR1 is KGHSH and CDR2 is LQKENI in the germline V gene. The CDR3 loop spans 15 amino acids. Trimming removed 3 bases from V and 1 base from J; junction bases left unmatched: 2. The sample belongs to a study of radiotherapy plus CTLA-4 blockade in lung cancer. About the research overall: The study recorded objective responses in about 18% of patients and disease control in approximately 29%.

The study's findings and limits: In blood, TCR clones derived from the tumor expanded after radiotherapy plus ipilimumab. Alongside interferon-beta, early blood T cell clone dynamics were reportedly the best predictor of response.

The data were produced by immunoSEQ multiplex PCR, yet TCRdb's version contains in-frame clones alone and is incomplete. The profile covers fewer than 55,000 clones, with 85% appearing a single time and about 30% taken by the ten largest. The study gave focal radiation plus ipilimumab CTLA-4 blockade to patients with chemo-refractory metastatic non-small-cell lung cancer. V is TRBV18 and J is TRBJ2-1; TRBD2 agrees at 8 bases. The sequenced sample was peripheral blood, obtained from a patient treated with radiotherapy plus ipilimumab. The clonotype was recovered from a human donor with non-small cell lung cancer whose response to radiotherapy plus ipilimumab could not be evaluated. The CDR3 DNA sequence: TGTGCCAGCTCACCCTTAGCGGGATCCTACAATGAGCAGTTCTTC. The encoded protein is CASSPLAGSYNEQFF.